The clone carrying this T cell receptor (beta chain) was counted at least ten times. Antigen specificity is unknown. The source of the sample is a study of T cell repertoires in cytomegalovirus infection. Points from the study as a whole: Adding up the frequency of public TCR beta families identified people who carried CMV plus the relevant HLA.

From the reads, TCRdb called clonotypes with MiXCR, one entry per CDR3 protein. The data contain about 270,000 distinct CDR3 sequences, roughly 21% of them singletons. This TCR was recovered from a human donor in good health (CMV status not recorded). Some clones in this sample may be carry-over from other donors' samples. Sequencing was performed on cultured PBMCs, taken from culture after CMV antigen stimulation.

CDR3 DNA sequence: TGTGCCAGCAGCTCCAACAGAAATGAGCAGTTCTTC. Translated, it gives CASSSNRNEQFF. The J gene is TRBJ2-1, the V gene TRBV7-9; D remains ambiguous. Germline CDR1 and CDR2: SEHNR and FQNEAQ (reference sequence). V lost 4 bases and J 7 bases, leaving 8 bases between the germline ends. This CDR3 contains 12 residues. Full variable domain (outside the CDR3, taken from reference TRBV7-9 and TRBJ2-1): DTGVSQNPRHKITKRGQNVTFRCDPISEHNRLYWYRQTLGQGPEFLTYFQNEAQLEKSRLLSDRFSAERPKGSFSTLEIQRTEQGDSAMYLCASSSNRNEQFFGPGTRLTVL.